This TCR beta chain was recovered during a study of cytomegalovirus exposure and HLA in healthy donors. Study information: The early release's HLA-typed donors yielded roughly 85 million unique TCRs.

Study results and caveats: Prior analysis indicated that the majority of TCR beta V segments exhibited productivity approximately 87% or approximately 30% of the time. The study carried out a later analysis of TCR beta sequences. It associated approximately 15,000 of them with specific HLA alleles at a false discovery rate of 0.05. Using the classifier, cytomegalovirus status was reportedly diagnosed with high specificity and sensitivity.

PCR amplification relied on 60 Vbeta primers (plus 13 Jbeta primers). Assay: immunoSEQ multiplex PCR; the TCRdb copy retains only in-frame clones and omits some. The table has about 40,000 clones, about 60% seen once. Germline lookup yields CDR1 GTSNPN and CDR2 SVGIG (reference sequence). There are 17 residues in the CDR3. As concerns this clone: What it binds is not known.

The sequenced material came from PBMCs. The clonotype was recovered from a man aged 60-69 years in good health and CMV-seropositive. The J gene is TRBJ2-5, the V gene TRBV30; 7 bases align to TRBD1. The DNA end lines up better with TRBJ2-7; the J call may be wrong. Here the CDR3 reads CAWSDLRQGQENYEQYF. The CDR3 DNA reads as TGTGCCTGGAGTGACCTACGCCAAGGACAGGAGAACTACGAGCAGTACTTC.